This TCR beta chain was retrieved from a study of blood T cell repertoires in COVID-19. Study as a whole: Italy, Spain and the United States were the sources of the convalescent and acute COVID-19 samples.

Clones were read by immunoSEQ multiplex PCR, and TCRdb kept only the in-frame ones, dropping some. The sample has fewer than 300,000 clones, under 90% seen once. Source material: peripheral blood. The source is a woman under 30 with acute or convalescent COVID-19.

CDR3 DNA sequence: TGTGCCAGCAGCTATGGACAGTCGTCTGGGGCCAACGTCCTGACTTTC. It is translated as CASSYGQSSGANVLTF. This chain uses TRBV5-8 with TRBJ2-6; tentatively, D is TRBD1 (6 bases). Germline V gives CDR1 SGHTS, CDR2 YDEGEE. V shed 3 bases and J shed 1 base, with 11 bases lying between them. The CDR3 consists of 16 residues.